Listed here are 20 T cell receptor beta chains from one sample, sequenced in a study of STAT5B mutations in CD4+ large granular lymphocyte leukemia. Assay used: immunoSEQ multiplex PCR; TCRdb lists only in-frame clones, some missing. The sample has tens of thousands of clones, roughly four fifths seen once. The sample comprised CD4+ T cells from blood buffy coats. The receptor set was obtained from a human donor in good health.

The rearrangement joins TRBV5-6 to TRBJ2-3, with 13 bases identical to TRBD2. The CDR3 covers 15 residues. CDR1 and CDR2 (germline): SGHDT, YYEEEE. Unmatched junction bases numbered 8, after V lost 4 bases and J lost 9 bases. The CDR3 region has the DNA TGTGCCAGCAGCCTGGGACTAGCGGGAAGCGGGACGCAGTATTTT. This gives the protein CASSLGLAGSGTQYF. Full variable domain (remainder filled in from reference TRBV5-6 and TRBJ2-3): DAGVTQSPTHLIKTRGQQVTLRCSPKSGHDTVSWYQQALGQGPQFIFQYYEEEERQRGNFPDRFSGHQFPNYSSELNVNALLLGDSALYLCASSLGLAGSGTQYFGPGTRLTVL.

The chain is built from TRBV18 and TRBJ2-7; no clear D gene. V lost 2 bases, J lost 6 bases, and 14 bases lay in between. The CDR3 covers 14 residues. Germline values: CDR1 KGHSH, CDR2 LQKENI. The CDR3 DNA reads TGTGCCAGCTCACCATCGGGCCCGACCCGCGAGCAGTACTTC. Translating gives CASSPSGPTREQYF. The complete variable domain, with remaining parts taken from reference TRBV18 and TRBJ2-7, reads NAGVMQNPRHLVRRRGQEARLRCSPMKGHSHVYWYRQLPEEGLKFMVYLQKENIIDESGMPKERFSAEFPKEGPSILRIQQVVRGDSAAYFCASSPSGPTREQYFGPGTRLTVT.

This chain joins TRBV4-2 and TRBJ2-3; 7 nucleotides line up with TRBD2. CDR1 and CDR2 (germline): LGHNA, YNFKEQ. V was clipped by 0 bases and J by 4 bases; unmatched bases: 16. The CDR3 has 19 amino acids. The DNA of the CDR3 is TGTGCCAGCAGCCAAGACCTCCTAGCGGATCTCCGGCAGGCAGATACGCAGTATTTT. Protein sequence: CASSQDLLADLRQADTQYF.

As for this clone: The junction shows a germline mismatch at one end, possibly a read error. This sequence joins TRBV9 and TRBJ2-2; D possibly corresponds to TRBD2 (6 bases). Per germline, CDR1 SGDLS and CDR2 YYNGEE. CDR3 length: 15 amino acids. CDR3 sequence reads: CASSVGSANTGGLFF. CDR3 in DNA: TGTGCCAGCAGCGTAGGGTCGGCGAACACCGGGGGGCTGTTTTTT.

This chain joins TRBV30 and TRBJ1-1; no definite D call. The V end was cut by 2 bases, the J end by 11 bases, with 9 bases between. The CDR3 is 10 residues long. CDR1 GTSNPN and CDR2 SVGIG come from the germline V gene (reference sequence). The CDR3 region has the DNA TGTGCCTGGAGTACGGGAACCGCTTTCTTT. As protein: CAWSTGTAFF.

This chain connects TRBV7-8 to TRBJ1-4; 7 positions agree with TRBD1. Germline V gives CDR1 SGHVS, CDR2 FQNEAQ. The CDR3 runs to 15 residues. V was clipped by 2 bases and J by 7 bases; unmatched bases: 7. DNA for the CDR3: TGTGCCAGCAGCTTACTTGGAGGGGGCGGTGAAAAACTGTTTTTT. It codes for CASSLLGGGGEKLFF.

This clone was seen once. The J gene is TRBJ2-7, the V gene TRBV4-3; perhaps TRBD2 as D (5 bases). The CDR3 loop spans 17 amino acids. CDR1 and CDR2 from the germline V gene are LGHNA and YSLEER. The V end lost 1 base, the J end lost 0 bases, and 16 bases lay between the germline ends. The CDR3 loop reads CASSQGGPGGHSYEQYF. CDR3 in DNA: TGCGCCAGCAGCCAAGGCGGGCCCGGCGGGCACTCCTACGAGCAGTACTTC.

The chain links TRBV11-2 to TRBJ2-5, with TRBD2 matching 8 bases. CDR3 length equals 14 residues. V trimming: 5 bases; J trimming: 10 bases; junction bases outside the gene matches: 12. CDR1 SGHAT and CDR2 FQNNGV come from the germline V gene. DNA of the CDR3: TGTGCCAGCAGCAACCGTCGGGAGGGCCGGGGCCAGTACTTC. This translates into CASSNRREGRGQYF.

J is TRBJ2-3 and V is TRBV10-1; D assignment may be TRBD1 or TRBD2 (6 bases each). The CDR3 length is 17 residues. V dropped 3 bases and J dropped 4 bases, with 20 bases sitting between them. Germline loops: CDR1 WNHNN, CDR2 SYGVQD (reference sequence). The CDR3 protein is CASSDGTGAPGPDTQYF. The CDR3 DNA reads as TGCGCCAGCAGTGATGGTACGGGGGCTCCGGGGCCAGATACGCAGTATTTT.

This clone was seen more than once but under ten times. The rearrangement joins TRBV7-9 to TRBJ1-5; D ambiguous. Between the trimmed V and J ends, which lost 5 bases and 0 bases, there was a span of 8 bases. The CDR3 is 14 amino acids. Per the germline V gene, CDR1 is SEHNR and CDR2 is FQNEAQ (reference sequence). The CDR3 DNA follows: TGTGCCAGCAGCCGGTCAAATAGCAATCAGCCCCAGCATTTT. Amino acid sequence: CASSRSNSNQPQHF. Full variable domain (outside the CDR3, taken from reference TRBV7-9 and TRBJ1-5): DTGVSQNPRHKITKRGQNVTFRCDPISEHNRLYWYRQTLGQGPEFLTYFQNEAQLEKSRLLSDRFSAERPKGSFSTLEIQRTEQGDSAMYLCASSRSNSNQPQHFGDGTRLSIL.

The chain links TRBV27 to TRBJ2-7; 12 nucleotides align to TRBD2. The CDR3 has 15 residues. Germline CDR1 is MNHEY and CDR2 is SMNVEV (reference sequence). V shed 5 bases and J 4 bases; nucleotides not matched to a gene: 6. The CDR3 here is CASSQTSGSQYEQYF. The CDR3 DNA follows: TGTGCCAGCAGTCAGACTAGCGGGAGTCAGTACGAGCAGTACTTC.

This chain links TRBV28 with TRBJ1-6, with D hard to call. V lost 5 bases and J 7 bases, leaving 15 bases between the germline ends. CDR1 MDHEN and CDR2 SYDVKM come from the germline V gene. The length of the CDR3 is 15 residues. This chain's CDR3 is CASSPPGNWNSPLHF. The CDR3 nucleotides read TGTGCCAGCAGTCCACCGGGGAATTGGAATTCACCCCTCCACTTT.

In regard to this clone: An end of the junction differs from the germline gene, which may be a read error. The chain has TRBV30 and TRBJ1-2; D is unresolved. Germline V gives CDR1 GTSNPN, CDR2 SVGIG (reference sequence). CDR3 size: 10 residues. CDR3 sequence (DNA): TGTGCCTGGAATCCTGTGGCTACAGCCTTC. It is translated as CAWNPVATAF.

This clone was detected a few times. The rearrangement joins TRBV13 to TRBJ2-7, with a possible D match to TRBD2 (6 bases). V gave up 0 bases and J gave up 3 bases, with 12 bases separating them. CDR3 length: 15 residues. Germline assignment: CDR1 PRHDT and CDR2 FYEKMQ (reference sequence). This chain's CDR3 is CASSLGGGTYYEQYF. The CDR3 coding sequence is TGTGCCAGCAGCTTAGGGGGGGGAACCTACTACGAGCAGTACTTC.

This rearrangement joins TRBV7-8 to TRBJ2-5; no firm D call. The CDR3 is 14 amino acids. The V end was cut by 2 bases, the J end by 1 base, with 8 bases between. The germline V gene encodes CDR1 SGHVS and CDR2 FQNEAQ. The CDR3: CASSLSTAQETQYF. The CDR3 bases are TGTGCCAGCAGCTTATCGACTGCCCAAGAGACCCAGTACTTC.

The chain has TRBV27 and TRBJ2-7; 7 positions agree with TRBD2. This CDR3 is 14 amino acids long. Looked up from germline, CDR1 is MNHEY and CDR2 is SMNVEV (reference sequence). After removal of 7 bases from V and 2 bases from J, the junction contained 8 bases not matched to a gene. The CDR3 loop reads CASTSGTGAYEQYF. The CDR3, as DNA: TGTGCCAGCACGAGCGGGACGGGAGCCTACGAGCAGTACTTC.

The chain recombines TRBV14 with TRBJ2-1; D tentatively reads TRBD1 or TRBD2 (5 bases each). Germline V gene sequence: CDR1 SGHDN, CDR2 FVKESK. The CDR3 spans 16 residues. Trimming removed 2 bases at V and 2 bases at J, with 13 bases between. As DNA, the CDR3 is TGTGCCAGCAGCCAAAGGGGAGCTGTTCCCTACAATGAGCAGTTCTTC. Translated: CASSQRGAVPYNEQFF. The variable domain in full, completed from reference TRBV14 and TRBJ2-1, reads EAGVTQFPSHSVIEKGQTVTLRCDPISGHDNLYWYRRVMGKEIKFLLHFVKESKQDESGMPNNRFLAERTGGTYSTLKVQPAELEDSGVYFCASSQRGAVPYNEQFFGPGTRLTVL.

This chain uses TRBV7-9 with TRBJ2-1, with 7 bases matching TRBD1. The CDR3 is made up of 15 amino acids. The germline V gene has CDR1 SEHNR and CDR2 FQNEAQ (reference sequence). Trimming at V came to 9 bases and at J to 3 bases, leaving 11 bases not matched to a gene. The CDR3 sequence is CASLVGDSYYNEQFF. CDR3 DNA sequence: TGTGCCAGTCTCGTTGGGGACAGCTACTACAATGAGCAGTTCTTC.

J is TRBJ2-1 and V is TRBV5-4; TRBD1 or TRBD2 may be the D gene (5 bases each). The germline V and J ends were trimmed by 3 bases and 10 bases, with 17 bases remaining between them. This CDR3 has 14 residues. The germline gives CDR1 SGHNT, CDR2 YYREEE (reference sequence). The CDR3 sequence is CASSSPRQRREQFF. For the CDR3, the DNA is TGTGCCAGCAGCTCCCCCCGACAGCGGCGAGAGCAGTTCTTC.

This clone appeared a few times. The chain links TRBV7-9 to TRBJ1-1, with D possibly matching TRBD1 (5 bases). Per germline, CDR1 SEHNR and CDR2 FQNEAQ (reference sequence). There are 13 residues in the CDR3. Deletions cut 5 bases from V and 2 bases from J, with 9 bases between. The CDR3 bases are TGTGCCAGCAGCAAGGGGCCTAACACTGAAGCTTTCTTT. Encoded protein: CASSKGPNTEAFF.